The T cell receptor (beta chain) described here comes from a study of molecular identifiers for immune sequencing clone quantification. Study-wide results and caveats: For effector cells, clones above 20 RNA copies held over 97% of molecules; for naive cells, under 1%.

Comments on this clonotype: Its matching antigen is unknown.

Sorted cells numbering about 20,000 to 1,000,000, with 10%, 30% or 50% RNA, yielded the naive CD8 libraries. MiXCR, applied by TCRdb to the PCR reads, yields one record per CDR3 protein. The table lists just under 650,000 distinct CDR3 sequences, around 20% of them singletons. Germline CDR1 MNHNS, CDR2 SASEGT. This CDR3 contains 16 residues. V was cut by 3 bases and J by 4 bases, with 17 bases left in between. The source of this sequence is a human donor in good health. Some libraries in this study had Jurkat cell RNA spiked in. Source material: naive CD8+ T cells from blood, with Jurkat cell RNA spiked in. As for subset: FACS-sorted CD8+CD4-CCR7+CD45RA+ naive T cells. The J gene is TRBJ2-3, the V gene TRBV6-1; no clear D. The CDR3 DNA reads TGTGCCAGCAGTGAGGCCCTAGTCGCCCCCTCAGATACGCAGTATTTT. Amino acid sequence: CASSEALVAPSDTQYF.